This entry lists 11 T cell receptor beta chains sequenced from one sample in a study of blood T cells in healthy people across ages. Through a sample-barcoded 5' primer and a J-beta primer mix, a second PCR was run for about 6 to 11 cycles. TCRdb reanalysed the 5' RACE reads using MiXCR and keeps one entry per CDR3 protein. The sample shows fewer than 1,000,000 distinct CDR3 sequences, about 46% of them seen only once. Source material: blood. The receptors stem from an elderly man in good health.

V is TRBV7-2 and J is TRBJ2-7, with 8 bases fitting TRBD1. The CDR3 is 16 residues long. Germline CDR1 and CDR2: SGHTA and FQGNSA. V trimming: 5 bases; J trimming: 0 bases; junction bases outside the gene matches: 9. In DNA, the CDR3 is TGTGCCAGCAGCGCATCCAGGACAGGGAGCTCCTACGAGCAGTACTTC. This translates into CASSASRTGSSYEQYF.

This clonotype was seen repeatedly, ten times or more. This chain connects TRBV7-2 to TRBJ2-1, with TRBD2 as a possible D gene (6 bases). Germline-derived CDR1 and CDR2 are SGHTA and FQGNSA. Trimming removed 1 base from V and 3 bases from J, with 7 bases in between. The CDR3 runs to 14 residues. The CDR3 DNA follows: TGTGCCAGCAGCTTAGGACTAGACTACAATGAGCAGTTCTTC. It specifies CASSLGLDYNEQFF.

The V and J genes are TRBV4-1 and TRBJ2-4; D may be TRBD1 or TRBD2 (5 bases each). The DNA end is more similar to TRBJ2-5, so the J call may be wrong. The CDR3 has 16 amino acids. Per germline, CDR1 MGHRA and CDR2 YSYEKL. As DNA, the CDR3 is TGCGCCAGCAGACCAGGAGTGGGGGAGTCGGCAGAGACCCAGTACTTC. Its translation is CASRPGVGESAETQYF.

The genes are TRBV5-1 and TRBJ2-7, with D maybe TRBD1 (6 bases). Germline loops: CDR1 SGHRS, CDR2 YFSETQ. The CDR3 is 14 amino acids. Trimming shortened V by 3 bases and J by 7 bases, and 17 bases separated the two germline ends. The CDR3: CASSSRDTLGEQYF. The CDR3 DNA sequence: TGCGCCAGCAGCTCCCGGGACACCTTGGGGGAGCAGTACTTC.

This clonotype was seen only a few times. A read error may be the cause here, since a much bigger clone is one base away. This chain connects TRBV4-2 to TRBJ2-1; TRBD1 might be the D (6 bases). This CDR3 region has 14 residues. CDR1 and CDR2 (germline): LGHNA, YNFKEQ. The CDR3 region has the DNA TGTGCCATCAGCCAAGAGGGACACCCAAATGAGCAGTTCTTC. Translation gives CAISQEGHPNEQFF.

This chain joins TRBV12-3 or TRBV12-4 and TRBJ2-1, with D unresolved. The CDR3 is 14 residues long. The ends were cut back, 8 bases at V and 5 bases at J, with 16 bases in the middle. Here the CDR3 reads CASATPAYHNEQFF. Here the CDR3 DNA reads TGTGCCAGCGCGACTCCGGCCTACCACAATGAGCAGTTCTTC.

This chain uses TRBV4-3 with TRBJ2-7, with D unresolved. Between the trimmed V and J ends, which lost 3 bases and 7 bases, there was a span of 16 bases. CDR3 length: 14 amino acids. CDR1 and CDR2 (germline): LGHNA, YSLEER. CDR3 DNA sequence: TGCGCCAGCAGCCATCCCGTGAAACCTGATGAGCAGTACTTC. This codes for CASSHPVKPDEQYF.

V gene TRBV20-1 combines with J gene TRBJ2-7; D is undetermined. Germline loops: CDR1 DFQATT, CDR2 SNEGSKA (reference sequence). V was cut by 0 bases and J by 3 bases, with 9 bases left in between. The CDR3 covers 13 residues. The CDR3 region has the DNA TGCAGTGCTAGAGATGGCATGGGCTACGAGCAGTACTTC. Amino acids: CSARDGMGYEQYF.

This clonotype was recorded many times. V usage is TRBV6-4 and J usage is TRBJ2-2; 8 positions match TRBD1. Germline-derived CDR1 and CDR2 are MRHNA and SNTAGT. The CDR3 length is 16 residues. The V segment lost 3 bases and the J segment 7 bases; nucleotides outside the gene matches: 10. This CDR3 reads CASSESGQGASGELFF. The CDR3 bases are TGTGCCAGCAGTGAATCTGGGCAGGGGGCCAGCGGGGAGCTGTTTTTT.

This clonotype was observed a few times. This sequence joins TRBV20-1 and TRBJ2-7; TRBD1 aligns across 9 bases. J was trimmed by 2 bases and V by 3 bases; bases with no gene match: 5. Germline values: CDR1 DFQATT, CDR2 SNEGSKA (reference sequence). This CDR3 has 14 residues. Here the CDR3 reads CSARTGTGTYEQYF. Written as DNA, the CDR3 is TGCAGTGCTAGGACCGGGACAGGGACCTACGAGCAGTACTTC.

This clonotype was recorded many times. The chain employs TRBV5-1 and TRBJ2-7; D assignment may be TRBD1 or TRBD2 (5 bases each). V was trimmed by 0 bases and J by 2 bases, leaving 9 bases between them. The CDR3 is made up of 14 amino acids. Per the germline V gene, CDR1 is SGHRS and CDR2 is YFSETQ. Written as DNA, the CDR3 is TGCGCCAGCAGCTTGGTCCCGGGGCCCTACGAGCAGTACTTC. Protein sequence: CASSLVPGPYEQYF.